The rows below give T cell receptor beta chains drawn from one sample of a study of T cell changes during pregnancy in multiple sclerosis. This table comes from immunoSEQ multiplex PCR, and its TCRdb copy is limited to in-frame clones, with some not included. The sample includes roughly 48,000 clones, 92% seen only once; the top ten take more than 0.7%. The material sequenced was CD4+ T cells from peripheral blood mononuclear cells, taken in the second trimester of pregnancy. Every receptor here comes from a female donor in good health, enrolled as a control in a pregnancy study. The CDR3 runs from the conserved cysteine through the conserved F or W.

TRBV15,CATSRDVGTSYNEQFF
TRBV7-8,CASSGTGGMDTQYF
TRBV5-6,CASSSAYEQYF
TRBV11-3,CASSSAGQAGDYEQYF
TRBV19,CASRRQGPVQYNEQFF
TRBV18,CASSPGTGVGNEQFF
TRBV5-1,CASSLVGETQYF
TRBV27,CASSLEGPSSYNEQFF
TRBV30,CAWGLGGSAYEQYF
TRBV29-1,CSVSQGDPYEQYF
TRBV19,CASSMRAGNEQFF
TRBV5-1,CASSFGQGNAYGYTF
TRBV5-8,CASSRGARGTEAFF
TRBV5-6,CASSSGQGWDQPQHF